A single sample gave rise to the 32 T cell receptor beta chains below, sequenced in a study of T cells in Graves' hyperthyroidism and ophthalmopathy. From RNA transcripts, TCR beta CDR3 regions were amplified. When the TCR CDR3 underwent first-round RT-PCR, the HTBI primer set was used. TCRdb fed the multiplex PCR reads into MiXCR, producing one record per CDR3 protein. The sample has 450,000 to 550,000 distinct CDR3 sequences, approximately 25% seen once. The sample was blood. The origin of the receptors is a woman aged 25 to 45 with Graves' ophthalmopathy.

This clonotype was observed at least ten times. Given the absence of the conserved phenylalanine or tryptophan at the CDR3 end, a read error is likely. Because the CDR3's place on the DNA is in doubt, the DNA is left out and the CDR3 is given as listed by TCRdb. The chain couples TRBV20-1 to TRBJ2-7; the DNA was not compared with TRBD1, the D call given in the table. Both ends counted, the CDR3 spans 11 residues. Germline-derived CDR1 and CDR2 are DFQATT and SNEGSKA (reference sequence). The CDR3 sequence: CSARGPDKVII.

This clonotype occurred many times. The chain employs TRBV12-3 or TRBV12-4 and TRBJ2-5, with D tentatively TRBD1 or TRBD2 (5 bases each). The CDR3 is 13 residues long. The V gene lost 6 bases and the J gene lost 3 bases, with 11 bases spanning the gap. The CDR3 DNA reads TGTGCCAGCAGAAGAGGGGTTGAAGAGACCCAGTACTTC. Its protein product is CASRRGVEETQYF.

V usage is TRBV6-1 and J usage is TRBJ1-1; weak D call: TRBD1 (6 bases). This CDR3 contains 14 residues. Trimming shortened V by 7 bases and J by 0 bases, and 12 bases separated the two germline ends. Germline V gives CDR1 MNHNS, CDR2 SASEGT. The CDR3 DNA reads TGTGCCAGCAAACAGGGAAGAATGAACACTGAAGCTTTCTTT. Protein: CASKQGRMNTEAFF.

With respect to this clonotype: A much larger clone lies one base from this, so it may be a read error. The CDR3 DNA follows: TGCAGCGTTGAGAGATGGGGCGAATCTTTCTTT. This translates into CSVERWGESFF. The rearrangement joins TRBV29-1 to TRBJ1-1, with a weak D call TRBD1 (5 bases). V lost 3 bases and J 12 bases, leaving 14 bases between the germline ends. Germline loops: CDR1 SQVTM, CDR2 ANQGSEA. The CDR3 is 11 amino acids.

This clonotype came up many times. This chain connects TRBV7-2 to TRBJ1-5, with no clear D. V was shortened by 4 bases and J by 3 bases, with 7 bases between the two germline ends. The CDR3 length is 13 residues. Germline lookup yields CDR1 SGHTA and CDR2 FQGNSA. Here the CDR3 DNA reads TGTGCCAGCAGCTCGGACCTCAATCAGCCCCAGCATTTT. Protein product: CASSSDLNQPQHF.

There are a few counts of this clonotype. The chain couples TRBV6-1 to TRBJ2-5; D unresolved. V dropped 8 bases and J dropped 2 bases, with 12 bases sitting between them. This CDR3 comprises 13 residues. The germline CDR1 and CDR2 sequences are MNHNS and SASEGT. DNA for the CDR3: TGTGCCAGCCTCTCCTCGGGTCAAGAGACCCAGTACTTC. Translation: CASLSSGQETQYF.

Comment on this clonotype: A read error is possible here, since a much larger clone lies one base away. The rearrangement joins TRBV6-2 or TRBV6-3 to TRBJ2-2; possible D gene TRBD1, 5 bases. This CDR3 contains 14 residues. Germline V gene data show CDR1 as MNHEY and CDR2 as SVGEGT. CDR3 in DNA: TGTGCCAGCATTAGGACACCGAACACCAGGGAGCTGTTTTTT. The encoded protein is CASIRTPNTRELFF.

The chain has TRBV19 and TRBJ1-2; TRBD1 matches 10 bases. From germline, CDR1 is LNHDA and CDR2 SQIVND (reference sequence). J was trimmed by 8 bases and V by 1 base; bases with no gene match: 4. The CDR3 has 14 amino acids. CDR3 nucleotides: TGTGCCAGTAGTATAGGACAGGGGGCCAAAGGCTACACCTTC. It specifies CASSIGQGAKGYTF.

This clonotype was recorded at least ten times. This chain uses TRBV20-1 with TRBJ2-7; D remains unclear. Germline CDR1 reads DFQATT; CDR2 reads SNEGSKA (reference sequence). CDR3 size: 14 residues. Trimming removed 3 bases from V and 1 base from J, with 13 bases in between. In nucleotides, the CDR3 is TGCAGTGCTAGTAGACACCTATCATCCTACGAGCAGTACTTC. Translation gives CSASRHLSSYEQYF.

This clonotype has ten or more counts. V and J are TRBV20-1 and TRBJ1-1; D unclear. CDR3 length equals 13 residues. Deletions cut 5 bases from V and 0 bases from J, with 10 bases between. The V gene's germline CDR1 is DFQATT and CDR2 SNEGSKA (reference sequence). The DNA of the CDR3 is TGCAGTGCTGCGACGGTTATGAACACTGAAGCTTTCTTT. As protein: CSAATVMNTEAFF.

Of note for this clonotype: The junction departs from germline at one end; a sequencing error may be responsible. The chain recombines TRBV18 with TRBJ2-5; D is perhaps TRBD1 or TRBD2 (5 bases each). Germline V gene data show CDR1 as KGHSH and CDR2 as LQKENI. CDR3 size: 13 residues. CDR3 sequence (DNA): TGTGCCATCTCACCCGGGACGCAAGAGACCCAGTACTTC. Residues: CAISPGTQETQYF.

This clonotype was found many times. The CDR3, as DNA: TGTGCCAGCAGTCCTTTCCGGCCCCATGGTTCCTACGAGCAGTACTTC. Amino acids: CASSPFRPHGSYEQYF. The gene calls are TRBV28 and TRBJ2-7; no reliable D call. The V and J ends lost 5 bases and 1 base respectively, with 18 bases between them. This CDR3 comprises 16 residues. The germline V gene encodes CDR1 MDHEN and CDR2 SYDVKM.

Many counts were recorded for this clonotype. The chain uses TRBV12-3 or TRBV12-4 and TRBJ2-5; 9 bases map to TRBD1. This CDR3 comprises 14 residues. After removal of 5 bases from V and 1 base from J, the junction contained 2 bases not matched to a gene. As DNA, the CDR3 is TGTGCCAGCAGTAGGGACAGGGCCCAAGAGACCCAGTACTTC. Translation gives CASSRDRAQETQYF.

Ten or more counts support this clonotype. The chain carries TRBV7-2 and TRBJ2-5; a possible D gene is TRBD1 (6 bases). Germline assignment: CDR1 SGHTA and CDR2 FQGNSA. V shed 5 bases and J shed 4 bases, with 14 bases lying between them. The CDR3 sequence is 14 residues long. CDR3 DNA sequence: TGTGCCAGCAGCGCCGATACAGGGAGAGAGACCCAGTACTTC. Translating gives CASSADTGRETQYF.

In this sample, this clonotype turned up a few times. The rearrangement uses TRBV20-1 and TRBJ1-3; 10 bases are shared with TRBD1. CDR1 DFQATT and CDR2 SNEGSKA come from the germline V gene (reference sequence). The V and J ends lost 5 bases and 0 bases, in that order; junction bases with no gene match: 4. The CDR3 covers 15 residues. CDR3 sequence reads: CSAGDRGASGNTIYF. For the CDR3, the DNA is TGCAGTGCTGGGGACAGGGGCGCCTCTGGAAACACCATATATTTT.

This clonotype showed up many times. The chain combines TRBV12-3 or TRBV12-4 with TRBJ1-3; 7 bases align to TRBD1. This CDR3 region has 16 residues. The V segment lost 3 bases and the J segment 0 bases; nucleotides outside the gene matches: 5. The CDR3 protein is CASSLGRQGSGNTIYF. The CDR3 DNA reads TGTGCCAGCAGTTTGGGGAGACAGGGCTCTGGAAACACCATATATTTT.

The chain couples TRBV6-1 to TRBJ2-5; the match to TRBD2 covers 13 bases. The CDR3 extends over 18 amino acids. Trimming cost V 1 base and J 5 bases; bases outside gene matches: 10. From germline, CDR1 is MNHNS and CDR2 SASEGT. CDR3 amino acids: CASSEGRLAGGWGETQYF. The CDR3 DNA reads TGTGCCAGCAGTGAAGGGCGACTAGCGGGAGGTTGGGGGGAGACCCAGTACTTC.

This clonotype occurred many times. The rearrangement links TRBV12-3 or TRBV12-4 to TRBJ1-1; D is possibly TRBD1 (6 bases). V lost 6 bases and J lost 4, with 21 bases in between. The CDR3 length is 16 residues. The CDR3 spells CASSPDSASFSTEAFF. CDR3 bases: TGTGCCAGCAGCCCGGACAGCGCTTCTTTTAGCACTGAAGCTTTCTTT.

The rearrangement uses TRBV12-3 or TRBV12-4 and TRBJ2-2, with D maybe TRBD1 (6 bases). The V gene lost 3 bases and the J gene lost 8 bases, with 16 bases spanning the gap. CDR3 length: 15 residues. The CDR3 spells CASSFKASDRGELFF. The CDR3 nucleotides are TGTGCCAGCAGTTTTAAAGCATCCGACAGGGGGGAGCTGTTTTTT.

This clonotype showed up many times. The chain is built from TRBV27 and TRBJ2-7, with D hard to call. The CDR3 is 16 amino acids. V was cut by 5 bases and J by 9 bases, with 26 bases left in between. Per the germline V gene, CDR1 is MNHEY and CDR2 is SMNVEV (reference sequence). Here the CDR3 reads CASSLNHGPPQWGQYF. The CDR3 bases are TGTGCCAGCAGTCTCAACCACGGGCCCCCCCAATGGGGGCAGTACTTC.

This clonotype was found many times. The gene calls are TRBV25-1 and TRBJ1-5, with D maybe TRBD1 (5 bases). Germline lookup yields CDR1 MGHDK and CDR2 SYGVNS. Trimming removed 6 bases from V and 6 bases from J, with 15 bases in between. The CDR3 runs to 14 residues. CDR3 nucleotide sequence: TGTGCCAGCAGCCCCACAGGTTGGGGTCAGCCCCAGCATTTT. As protein: CASSPTGWGQPQHF. Full variable domain (missing parts from reference TRBV25-1 and TRBJ1-5): EADIYQTPRYLVIGTGKKITLECSQTMGHDKMYWYQQDPGMELHLIHYSYGVNSTEKGDLSSESTVSRIRTEHFPLTLESARPSHTSQYLCASSPTGWGQPQHFGDGTRLSIL.

The CDR3 coding sequence is TGTGCCAGCAGTTTTTCGGACACTCAGACCCAGTACTTC. Its protein product is CASSFSDTQTQYF. This chain connects TRBV12-3 or TRBV12-4 to TRBJ2-5; D is perhaps TRBD1 (5 bases). The CDR3 loop spans 13 amino acids. The V end was cut by 3 bases, the J end by 6 bases, with 11 bases between.

This clonotype was found many times. The CDR3 DNA follows: TGTGCCAGCAGGGGGCTAAATCGGCGAAACACCATATATTTT. This encodes CASRGLNRRNTIYF. The chain combines TRBV6-1 with TRBJ1-3; TRBD1 is a possible D gene (5 bases). This CDR3 contains 14 residues. The germline CDR1 and CDR2 sequences are MNHNS and SASEGT. Trimming took 6 bases from V and 5 from J, leaving 14 bases between them.

The table lists this clonotype with many counts. The chain links TRBV6-2 or TRBV6-3 to TRBJ2-5, with 12 bases that match TRBD1. Losses at the gene ends were 4 bases for V and 5 bases for J; bases not matched to a gene: 5. CDR1 and CDR2 from the germline V gene are MNHEY and SVGEGT. There are 15 residues in the CDR3. Here the CDR3 reads CASSSGTGGYETQYF. DNA for the CDR3: TGTGCCAGCAGTTCCGGGACAGGGGGCTATGAGACCCAGTACTTC.

This clonotype was picked up a small number of times. The chain joins TRBV6-2 or TRBV6-3 to TRBJ1-5, with no clear D. The length of the CDR3 is 14 residues. Trimming left V 5 bases short and J 4 bases short, with 12 bases between. Germline values: CDR1 MNHEY, CDR2 SVGEGT. The CDR3 here is CASSPLPDNQPQHF. Here the CDR3 DNA reads TGTGCCAGCAGTCCTTTGCCCGATAATCAGCCCCAGCATTTT.

This clonotype has a count of ten or more. This sequence joins TRBV12-3 or TRBV12-4 and TRBJ1-1; D is uncertain. Trimming pared 3 bases from V and 1 base from J, leaving 15 bases between. CDR3 length: 16 residues. The CDR3: CASSFRPPISNTEAFF. CDR3 nucleotide sequence: TGTGCCAGCAGTTTTCGACCACCTATTTCGAACACTGAAGCTTTCTTT.

This clonotype was detected many times. The J gene is TRBJ2-7, the V gene TRBV7-6; D may be TRBD2 (6 bases). CDR3 length: 13 residues. Germline V gene sequence: CDR1 SGHVS, CDR2 FNYEAQ. Deletions cut 1 base from V and 5 bases from J, with 9 bases between. The CDR3 DNA is TGTGCCAGCAGCTTAGTGGCTAGCGACGAGCAGTACTTC. Protein sequence: CASSLVASDEQYF.

The CDR3 nucleotides are TGTGCCTGGAGTGCAGGACAGGGGAACGAGCAGTACTTC. Translated: CAWSAGQGNEQYF. The V gene is TRBV30, the J gene TRBJ2-7; 9 nucleotides align to TRBD1. Looked up from germline, CDR1 is GTSNPN and CDR2 is SVGIG (reference sequence). This CDR3 spans 13 amino acids. The V segment lost 1 base and the J segment 5 bases; nucleotides outside the gene matches: 3.

In this sample, this clonotype turned up a few times. Being one base from a much bigger clone, this may be a read error. This chain connects TRBV7-8 to TRBJ1-5; D not resolved. This CDR3 region has 14 residues. CDR1 is SGHVS and CDR2 is FQNEAQ in the germline V gene. The CDR3 DNA reads TGTGCCGGCAGCGAGAGGCAGTCCAATCAGCCCCAGCATTTT. Translated: CAGSERQSNQPQHF.

Remarks on this clonotype: The junction does not match germline at one end; this may be a read error. This chain links TRBV6-2 or TRBV6-3 with TRBJ2-2; D possibly corresponds to TRBD1 (6 bases). There are 16 residues in the CDR3. The germline gives CDR1 MNHEY, CDR2 SVGEGT. CDR3 bases: TGTGCCAGCAGTTACTCAGCAGGGGTGAACACCGGGGAGCTGGTTTTT. Encoded protein: CASSYSAGVNTGELVF.

In its sample, this clonotype was seen many times. This chain joins TRBV24-1 and TRBJ1-5, with D uncertain. This CDR3 contains 13 residues. Trimming removed 1 base at V and 6 bases at J, with 6 bases between. The V gene's germline CDR1 is KGHDR and CDR2 SFDVKD. CDR3: CATSDLGSQPQHF. CDR3 nucleotide sequence: TGTGCCACCAGTGATTTAGGAAGTCAGCCCCAGCATTTT.

V is TRBV19 and J is TRBJ2-7; TRBD2 matches at 7 bases. Germline V gene sequence: CDR1 LNHDA, CDR2 SQIVND (reference sequence). J gave up 2 bases and V 4 bases, and 5 bases lay outside the gene matches. The CDR3 runs to 14 residues. As DNA, the CDR3 is TGTGCCAGTAGTAACCCGGGACTAACCTACGAGCAGTACTTC. It yields the protein CASSNPGLTYEQYF.